This T cell receptor beta chain was sequenced during a study of vaccination and CD4 T cells after COVID-19. Study as a whole: A vaccine, either BNT162b2 or mRNA-1273, was given to participants in two doses. Post-COVID draws followed diagnosis by a median roughly 100 days (range 35 to 161). Overlapping spike pools from SARS-CoV-2 and HCoV-NL63, HCoV-OC43 and HCoV-229E served as culture stimuli.

This CDR3 comprises 19 residues. Germline V gene data show CDR1 as DFQATT and CDR2 as SNEGSKA (reference sequence). V dropped 3 bases and J dropped 1 base, with 25 bases sitting between them. Treatment described: roughly nine-day PBMC culture with coronavirus spike peptide pools or control peptides (ViraFEST assay). It was with roughly 9.7 IU/ml IL-2 and roughly 9.5 ug/ml peptide pools that 2.2 million or so PBMCs per well were cultured. Cultured CD4+ T cells had their DNA profiled by the Oncomine TCR Beta short-read assay. A single record per CDR3 protein comes from TCRdb applying MiXCR to the PCR reads. The repertoire includes under 25,000 distinct CDR3 sequences, roughly 58% of them detected once, and 2.5% to 3.5% sits in the top ten. Of note for this clonotype: Its antigen is unknown.

The origin of this receptor is a human donor who had recovered from COVID-19. The specimen sequenced was CD4+ T cells from blood, cultured in vitro. The V gene is TRBV20-1, the J gene TRBJ2-4; D gene ambiguous. In DNA, the CDR3 is TGCAGTGCTAGTGGCCTAGTAACACTCCCTCGGGTTGCCAAAAACATTCAGTACTTC. This codes for CSASGLVTLPRVAKNIQYF.